These T cell receptor beta chains were read from a single sample in a study of human T cells and chemical hapten exposure. TCRdb reanalysed the RACE reads using MiXCR and keeps one entry per CDR3 protein. The table has 340,000 or so distinct CDR3 sequences, about 7% seen once; the top ten hold about 8%. The sequencing here drew on whole blood, taken in connection with sensitization to the hapten diphenylcyclopropenone (DPC). The receptors stem from a woman aged 18-29 years with alopecia areata. Some clones in this sample may be carry-over from other donors' samples. Both conserved end residues are part of each CDR3. A D gene is named only where the DNA matches it firmly. Rows may omit the clone size; those that give it use once, few, many or a size class.

>TRBJ1-1|.|few|TRBV29-1
CSVRLDTEAFF
TGCAGCGTTCGTTTGGACACTGAAGCTTTCTTT
>TRBJ2-3|.|once|TRBV27
CASRVPRASGTDTQYF
TGTGCCAGCAGGGTCCCAAGGGCGTCGGGCACAGATACGCAGTATTTT
>TRBJ1-1|.|few|TRBV5-1
CASSFFGQAFF
TGCGCCAGCAGCTTTTTCGGTCAAGCTTTCTTT
>TRBJ1-4|.|.|TRBV18
CASSPPTDEKLFF
TGTGCCAGCTCACCACCTACGGATGAAAAACTGTTTTTT
>TRBJ1-4|.|.|TRBV2
CASRDANEKLFF
TGTGCCAGCAGGGACGCCAATGAAAAACTGTTTTTT
>TRBJ2-7|.|many|TRBV28
CASSLAQGVVYEQYF
TGTGCCAGCAGCCTAGCCCAGGGAGTGGTCTACGAGCAGTACTTC
>TRBJ2-1|TRBD2|.|TRBV5-1
CASSLDSGGYEQFF
TGCGCCAGCAGCTTGGATAGCGGGGGCTATGAGCAGTTCTTC
>TRBJ2-3|TRBD2|many|TRBV11-2
CASSLRYYGLAGGPGGTDTQYF
TGTGCCAGCAGCTTACGTTATTATGGACTAGCGGGGGGGCCCGGAGGAACAGATACGCAGTATTTT
>TRBJ2-2|TRBD2|many|TRBV18
CASSMWTSGGAVELFF
TGTGCCAGCTCGATGTGGACTAGCGGGGGGGCCGTGGAGCTGTTTTTT
>TRBJ2-5|.|many|TRBV6-5
CASSPSVREETQYF
TGTGCCAGCAGTCCCTCCGTACGGGAAGAGACCCAGTACTTC
>TRBJ2-1|TRBD2|many|TRBV7-9
CASSLGGLVNEQFF
TGTGCCAGCAGCTTAGGGGGACTAGTCAATGAGCAGTTCTTC
>TRBJ2-7|.|many|TRBV3-1
CASSQVKGEQYF
TGTGCCAGCAGCCAAGTAAAAGGGGAGCAGTACTTC
>TRBJ2-5|TRBD1|.|TRBV29-1
CSVDQQGKGETQYF
TGCAGCGTTGACCAACAGGGGAAGGGTGAGACCCAGTACTTC
>TRBJ1-4|.|few|TRBV7-2
CASSSSPEKLFF
TGTGCCAGCAGCTCCTCCCCCGAAAAACTGTTTTTT
>TRBJ1-2|.|many|TRBV27
CASSFNGNYGYTF
TGTGCCAGCAGTTTCAACGGGAACTATGGCTACACCTTC
>TRBJ2-3|.|few|TRBV20-1
CSARSLATNTDTQYF
TGCAGTGCTAGATCTCTAGCGACAAACACAGATACGCAGTATTTT
>TRBJ2-7|.|few|TRBV20-1
CSVLDSYEQYF
TGCAGTGTCCTGGACAGCTACGAGCAGTACTTC
>TRBJ2-3|.|.|TRBV7-2
CASRPGDATDTQYF
TGTGCCAGCAGACCAGGGGACGCCACAGATACGCAGTATTTT
>TRBJ2-3|TRBD1|.|TRBV20-1
CSVWNRGPDTQYF
TGCAGTGTTTGGAACAGGGGGCCAGATACGCAGTATTTT
>TRBJ2-4|.|many|TRBV6-6
CASSYEGGQPKNIQYF
TGTGCCAGCAGTTACGAGGGAGGACAGCCCAAAAACATTCAGTACTTC
>TRBJ2-4|TRBD1|many|TRBV6-6
CASRSGGAKNIQYF
TGTGCCAGCAGGTCAGGGGGAGCCAAAAACATTCAGTACTTC
>TRBJ2-1|TRBD2|.|TRBV12-3/TRBV12-4
CASTMGSRGGGFSYNEQFF
TGTGCCAGCACCATGGGGAGTCGGGGCGGGGGTTTTTCCTACAATGAGCAGTTCTTC
>TRBJ1-1|.|few|TRBV12-3/TRBV12-4
CASTLEGMNTEAFF
TGTGCCAGCACCTTGGAAGGGATGAACACTGAAGCTTTCTTT
>TRBJ1-5|TRBD1|.|TRBV6-1
CASSDDRVQPQHF
TGTGCCAGCAGTGACGACAGGGTTCAGCCCCAGCATTTT
>TRBJ2-7|.|many|TRBV2
CASGTEIWGTEQYF
TGTGCCAGCGGGACCGAAATATGGGGTACGGAGCAGTACTTC
>TRBJ2-3|.|.|TRBV12-3/TRBV12-4
CASSDIQTGTDTQYF
TGTGCCAGCAGCGATATACAAACCGGCACAGATACGCAGTATTTT
>TRBJ1-3|.|many|TRBV18
CASSPSGELGNTIYF
TGTGCCAGCTCACCATCGGGAGAGTTAGGAAACACCATATATTTT
>TRBJ2-7|.|few|TRBV28
CASSATPHEQYF
TGTGCCAGCAGTGCTACTCCCCACGAGCAGTACTTC
>TRBJ2-5|TRBD2|few|TRBV6-1
CASSLSRTSGGQETQYF
TGTGCCAGCAGTCTCTCCCGGACTAGCGGGGGACAAGAGACCCAGTACTTC
>TRBJ1-5|TRBD1|.|TRBV28
CASSLQGAPNQPQHF
TGTGCCAGCAGTCTGCAGGGGGCCCCTAATCAGCCCCAGCATTTT
>TRBJ2-1|TRBD1|many|TRBV7-9
CASRAGTGDEQFF
TGTGCCAGCAGGGCCGGGACAGGGGATGAGCAGTTCTTC
>TRBJ2-3|TRBD2|few|TRBV5-6
CASSWGLAGFSTDTQYF
TGTGCCAGCAGTTGGGGACTAGCGGGGTTCAGCACAGATACGCAGTATTTT
>TRBJ1-6|TRBD1|.|TRBV6-5
CASSYTRDRDNSPLHF
TGTGCCAGCAGTTACACAAGGGACAGGGATAATTCACCCCTCCACTTT
>TRBJ1-1|.|few|TRBV6-2/TRBV6-3
CASSLQEVGTEAFF
TGTGCCAGCAGCCTCCAGGAAGTCGGCACTGAAGCTTTCTTT
>TRBJ1-1|.|few|TRBV10-2
CASSPPRGGWDTEAFF
TGCGCCAGCAGTCCCCCTCGGGGGGGCTGGGACACTGAAGCTTTCTTT
>TRBJ2-7|.|.|TRBV6-5
CASSYSKGKLSYEQYF
TGTGCCAGCAGTTACTCGAAGGGCAAGTTATCCTACGAGCAGTACTTC
>TRBJ1-4|.|.|TRBV4-2
CASSQDFGTTEKLFF
TGTGCCAGCAGCCAAGATTTCGGGACGACTGAAAAACTGTTTTTT
>TRBJ1-6|.|many|TRBV2
CASRPSVGLYSPLHF
TGTGCCAGCAGGCCGTCTGTGGGCTTGTATTCACCCCTCCACTTT
>TRBJ2-2|.|many|TRBV12-3/TRBV12-4
CASTLASTGELFF
TGTGCCAGCACCCTAGCGTCCACCGGGGAGCTGTTTTTT
>TRBJ1-1|TRBD1|many|TRBV28
CASSLKGGGGTEAFF
TGTGCCAGCAGTTTAAAAGGGGGCGGTGGCACTGAAGCTTTCTTT
>TRBJ2-7|.|few|TRBV3-1
CASRRGRTYEQYF
TGTGCCAGCAGGCGGGGGCGAACCTACGAGCAGTACTTC
>TRBJ2-3|TRBD1|.|TRBV28
CASSYQGDTDTQYF
TGTGCCAGCAGTTACCAGGGGGACACAGATACGCAGTATTTT
>TRBJ2-3|.|.|TRBV5-1
CASSPVLVTDTQYF
TGCGCCAGCAGCCCGGTTCTAGTCACAGATACGCAGTATTTT
>TRBJ1-1|.|few|TRBV4-3
CASSHGGLDTEAFF
TGCGCCAGCAGCCATGGAGGGTTGGACACTGAAGCTTTCTTT
>TRBJ2-3|.|many|TRBV24-1
CATGRTDTQYF
TGTGCCACCGGCAGGACAGATACGCAGTATTTT
>TRBJ2-3|TRBD2|few|TRBV5-1
CASSPGTSADTQYF
TGCGCCAGCAGTCCCGGGACTAGTGCAGATACGCAGTATTTT
>TRBJ2-1|.|many|TRBV5-8
CASSLDGDNEQFF
TGTGCCAGCAGCTTGGATGGGGACAATGAGCAGTTCTTC
>TRBJ2-5|.|few|TRBV20-1
CSAAGAQETQYF
TGCAGTGCCGCGGGGGCCCAAGAGACCCAGTACTTC
>TRBJ2-3|.|few|TRBV24-1
CATSDLAGEGTDTQYF
TGTGCCACCAGTGATTTGGCAGGGGAGGGCACAGATACGCAGTATTTT
>TRBJ1-5|.|few|TRBV12-5
CASGFGSGQPQHF
TGTGCTAGTGGTTTCGGTTCTGGGCAGCCCCAGCATTTT
>TRBJ1-4|.|many|TRBV5-1
CASSRALQGATNEKLFF
TGCGCCAGCAGCAGAGCGTTACAGGGCGCAACTAATGAAAAACTGTTTTTT
>TRBJ1-5|.|few|TRBV7-9
CASSHSGAGQPQHF
TGTGCCAGCAGCCATTCAGGGGCAGGTCAGCCCCAGCATTTT
>TRBJ2-1|.|few|TRBV7-7
CASSLEWGRRNEQFF
TGTGCTAGCAGCTTAGAGTGGGGACGACGCAATGAGCAGTTCTTC